This entry concerns a single T cell receptor (beta chain). The antigen is undetermined. The sample originates from a study of T cell repertoires in cytomegalovirus infection. About the research overall: Public TCR beta signatures provided an indication of both CMV infection and a matching HLA type. Whole-study results and caveats: Pooled public TCR beta family frequency picked out CMV carriers with the relevant HLA.

This CDR3 has 10 amino acids. Trimming took 8 bases from V and 7 from J, leaving 11 bases between them. The V gene's germline CDR1 is SQVTM and CDR2 ANQGSEA. TCRdb re-called the reads through MiXCR, storing one row per CDR3 protein. The sample yields 200,000 to 300,000 distinct CDR3 sequences, roughly 15% seen once. Material: PBMCs. The TCR originated in a human donor in good health (CMV status not recorded). Some clones in this sample may be carry-over from other donors' samples. The chain has TRBV29-1 and TRBJ1-2; D call uncertain. This CDR3 reads CSTKEAGYTF. The CDR3 nucleotides are TGCAGCACCAAGGAGGCTGGCTACACCTTC.